This T cell receptor beta chain was recovered during a study of CD8 T cells in ankylosing spondylitis. A remark on this clonotype: The antigen remains undetermined.

TCR beta libraries were made by quantitative 5'-RACE with molecular barcodes. TCRdb fed the 5' RACE reads into MiXCR, producing one record per CDR3 protein. This table has about 500,000 distinct CDR3 sequences, approximately 5% appearing once. From germline, CDR1 is KGHSH and CDR2 LQKENI. Between the trimmed V and J ends, which lost 0 bases and 15 bases, there was a span of 21 bases. The CDR3 consists of 15 residues. Study-wide results and limits: It appeared that ankylosing spondylitis blood was characterized by a TCR beta motif of fewer than ten highly homologous variants. Some of the motif variants had earlier been found in reactive arthritis patients' fluid and blood. Significant enrichment of disease-linked clones was reported in matched ankylosing spondylitis synovial fluid.

Sequenced: blood, either unsorted or a sorted T cell fraction (not recorded which). The sequence was collected from a male donor with ankylosing spondylitis. The chain recombines TRBV18 with TRBJ2-1; D is possibly TRBD2 (5 bases). CDR3 loop: CASSPPIHRGNPVFF. The CDR3 DNA sequence: TGTGCCAGCTCACCACCGATACACCGGGGAAACCCGGTGTTCTTC.